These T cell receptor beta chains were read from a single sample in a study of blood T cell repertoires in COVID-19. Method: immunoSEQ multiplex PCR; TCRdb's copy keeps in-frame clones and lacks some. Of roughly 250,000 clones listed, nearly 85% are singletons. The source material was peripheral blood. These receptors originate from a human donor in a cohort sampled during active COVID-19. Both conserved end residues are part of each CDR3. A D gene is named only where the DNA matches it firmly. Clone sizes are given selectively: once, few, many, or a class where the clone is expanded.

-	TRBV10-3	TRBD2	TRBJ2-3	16	TGTGCCACCGCGGGAGACAGCGCGACATACTCAGATACGCAGTATTTT	CATAGDSATYSDTQYF
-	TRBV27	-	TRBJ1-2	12	TGTGCCAGCAGTTCACAATACCAAGGCTACACCTTC	CASSSQYQGYTF
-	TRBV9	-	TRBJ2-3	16	TGTGCCAGCAGCGTACAGTCGGGGAGGAGCACAGATACGCAGTATTTT	CASSVQSGRSTDTQYF
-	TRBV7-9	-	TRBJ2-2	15	TGTGCCAGCAGCTCGCGACTACCGAACACCGGGGAGCTGTTTTTT	CASSSRLPNTGELFF
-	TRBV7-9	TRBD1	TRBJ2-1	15	TGTGCCAGCAGCTTAGACAGGGGCTCCTACAATGAGCAGTTCTTC	CASSLDRGSYNEQFF
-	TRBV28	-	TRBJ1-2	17	TGTGCCAGCAGTTTTAGGGCAGGGCAATTCGCTAACTATGGCTACACCTTC	CASSFRAGQFANYGYTF
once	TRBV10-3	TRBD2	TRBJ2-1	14	TGTGCCATCAGTGTTAGCGGGGGCGTGGGTGAGCAGTTCTTC	CAISVSGGVGEQFF
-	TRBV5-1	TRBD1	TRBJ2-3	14	TGCGCCAGCAGCAAGGGACAGGCTGGAGATACGCAGTATTTT	CASSKGQAGDTQYF
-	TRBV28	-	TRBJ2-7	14	TGTGCCACCACTCACCCCCGGCAGGCCTACGAGCAGTACTTC	CATTHPRQAYEQYF
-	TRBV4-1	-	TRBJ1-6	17	TGCGCCAGCAGCCGTTTAAGCGGGGCCCTTAATAATTCACCCCTCCACTTT	CASSRLSGALNNSPLHF
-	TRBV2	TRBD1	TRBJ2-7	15	TGTGCCAGCAGTGAAGAATCAGGGGGAATCCACGAGCAGTACTTC	CASSEESGGIHEQYF
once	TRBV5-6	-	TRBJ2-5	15	TGTGCCAGCAGCCAATCCGGGACTTCCTCAGAGACCCAGTACTTC	CASSQSGTSSETQYF
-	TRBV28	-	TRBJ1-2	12	TGTGCCAGCAGGGAGGCCGGCGGGGGATACACCTTC	CASREAGGGYTF
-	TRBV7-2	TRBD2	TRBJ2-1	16	TGTGCCAGCAGCTCCCCTAGCGGGAGGTCCCATTTTGAGCAGTTCTTC	CASSSPSGRSHFEQFF
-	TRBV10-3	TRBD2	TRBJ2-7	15	TGTGCCATCAGTGATTTTGCTAGCGGGGGTTACGAGCAGTACTTC	CAISDFASGGYEQYF
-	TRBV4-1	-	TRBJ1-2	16	TGCGCCAGCAGCCAAGTGGGAGGCACCCTCGGGGATGGCTACACCTTC	CASSQVGGTLGDGYTF
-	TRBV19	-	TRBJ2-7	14	TGTGCCAGTAGTAGGACAAGCCGTTTCTACGAGCAGTACTTC	CASSRTSRFYEQYF
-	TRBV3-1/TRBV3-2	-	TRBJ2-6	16	TGTGCCAGCAGCCACTATCGGCAGGGAGGGGCCAACGTCCTGACTTTC	CASSHYRQGGANVLTF
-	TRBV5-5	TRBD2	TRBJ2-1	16	TGTGCCAGCAGCTTGGCCGTAGCGGGAGTTCACAATGAGCAGTTCTTC	CASSLAVAGVHNEQFF
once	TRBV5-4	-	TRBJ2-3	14	TGTGCCAGCAGCTTGTACAGGAGCACAGATACGCAGTATTTT	CASSLYRSTDTQYF
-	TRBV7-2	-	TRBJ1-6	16	TGTGCCAGCAGGACCACAGGAACAACCTATAATTCACCCCTCCACTTT	CASRTTGTTYNSPLHF
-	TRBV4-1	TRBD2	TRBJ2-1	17	TGCGCCAGCAGCCAAGATCTTTCTAGCGGGGGGAGAAATGAGCAGTTCTTC	CASSQDLSSGGRNEQFF
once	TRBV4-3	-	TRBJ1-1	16	TGCGCCAGCAGCCTCGGGGGAGCAAGGCGGAGAGGTGAAGCTTTCTTT	CASSLGGARRRGEAFF
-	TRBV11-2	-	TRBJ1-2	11	TGTGCCGGGGGGAGTGACAAGGCCTACACCTTC	CAGGSDKAYTF
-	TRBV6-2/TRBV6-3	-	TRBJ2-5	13	TGTGCCAGCAGTTTACAAGGCGGGGAGACCCAGTACTTC	CASSLQGGETQYF
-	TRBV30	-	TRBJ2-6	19	TGTGCCTGGAGGCGGGACCGGGACAGTAATCGCTCTGGGGCCAACGTCCTGACTTTC	CAWRRDRDSNRSGANVLTF
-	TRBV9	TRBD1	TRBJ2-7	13	TGTGCCAGCGGCAGGGGGAGCTCCTACGAGCAGTACTTC	CASGRGSSYEQYF
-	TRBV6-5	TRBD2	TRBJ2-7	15	TGTGCCAGCATCAGAGGGGTACTAGCGGGGGACGAGCAGTACTTC	CASIRGVLAGDEQYF
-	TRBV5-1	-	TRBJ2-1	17	TGCGCCAGCAGCTCGCAGATGACTAGTACTACCTACAATGAGCAGTTCTTC	CASSSQMTSTTYNEQFF
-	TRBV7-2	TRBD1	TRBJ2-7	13	TGTGCCAGCGGCCGGGACAGGGAGGGCGAGCAGTACTTC	CASGRDREGEQYF
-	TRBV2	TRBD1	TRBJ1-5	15	TGTGCCAGCAGTGAATGGACAGGGCGGGATCAGCCCCAGCATTTT	CASSEWTGRDQPQHF
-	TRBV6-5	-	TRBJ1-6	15	TGTGCCAGCAGCCCCCGGGGATATCCATATTCACCCCTCCACTTT	CASSPRGYPYSPLHF
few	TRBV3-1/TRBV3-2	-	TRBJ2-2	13	TGTGCCAGCAGCCATGAGGCTGCCGGGGAGCTGTTTTTT	CASSHEAAGELFF
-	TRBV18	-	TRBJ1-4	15	TGTGCCAGCTCACCAAGTTCCGGCCCTGGTGAGGGACTGTATTTT	CASSPSSGPGEGLYF
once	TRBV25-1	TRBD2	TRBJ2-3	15	TGTGCCAGCAGTCGAGAACTAGCGGGAGTTGGTACGCAGTATTTT	CASSRELAGVGTQYF
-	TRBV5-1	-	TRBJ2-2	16	TGCGCCAGCATGGCGGGCCCCACGGCGGGCACCGGGGAGCTGTTTTTT	CASMAGPTAGTGELFF